Listed here are 10 T cell receptor beta chains from one sample, sequenced in a study of blood T cell repertoires in COVID-19. Here immunoSEQ multiplex PCR was the method, and the copy in TCRdb shows in-frame clones only, minus some. This table has some 380,000 clones, roughly 86% appearing once. The sample was peripheral blood. Every receptor here comes from a human donor with acute or convalescent COVID-19. The donor label of this sample is uncertain.

The V call is TRBV19, the J call TRBJ1-5, with 9 bases that match TRBD1. V lost 10 bases to trimming and J lost 6 bases; unmatched junction nucleotides: 13. CDR1 LNHDA and CDR2 SQIVND come from the germline V gene (reference sequence). The length of the CDR3 is 15 residues. The CDR3 sequence is CATSDGDREVQPQHF. The CDR3, as DNA: TGTGCCACCTCCGACGGGGACAGGGAAGTTCAGCCCCAGCATTTT.

This chain connects TRBV7-9 to TRBJ1-4; the match to TRBD1 covers 8 bases. With 5 bases clipped from V and 8 bases from J, the junction kept 4 bases outside the gene matches. There are 13 residues in the CDR3. Germline V lookup: CDR1 SEHNR, CDR2 FQNEAQ (reference sequence). CDR3 bases: TGTGCCAGCAGCCGAGACAGGGGCGAAAAACTGTTTTTT. It yields the protein CASSRDRGEKLFF.

Ten or more counts support this clone. The chain links TRBV6-2 or TRBV6-3 to TRBJ2-7; 7 positions agree with TRBD2. J lost 3 bases, V lost 5 bases, and 10 bases had no gene match. The CDR3 contains 15 residues. Germline assignment: CDR1 MNHEY and CDR2 SVGEGT. For the CDR3, the DNA is TGTGCCAGCAGTACCCCCCGGGGGAGGGTCTACGAGCAGTACTTC. Translating gives CASSTPRGRVYEQYF.

The V and J genes are TRBV5-1 and TRBJ2-1, with D perhaps matching TRBD2 (6 bases). The CDR3 is made up of 14 amino acids. Germline CDR1 reads SGHRS; CDR2 reads YFSETQ. The V gene lost 0 bases and the J gene lost 9 bases, with 13 bases spanning the gap. The chain's CDR3 is CASSLGAGPGEQFF. CDR3 in DNA: TGCGCCAGCAGCTTGGGAGCGGGCCCTGGTGAGCAGTTCTTC.

The V call is TRBV19, the J call TRBJ1-2; TRBD1 agrees at 7 bases. The V gene end was trimmed by 3 bases and the J gene end by 6 bases; junction bases not matched to a gene: 1. The CDR3 is 12 residues long. The germline V gene has CDR1 LNHDA and CDR2 SQIVND (reference sequence). The CDR3 DNA reads TGTGCCAGTAGTATGACAGGGAATGGCTACACCTTC. As protein: CASSMTGNGYTF. Based on the CDR3 plus reference TRBV19 and TRBJ1-2, the full variable domain is DGGITQSPKYLFRKEGQNVTLSCEQNLNHDAMYWYRQDPGQGLRLIYYSQIVNDFQKGDIAEGYSVSREKKESFPLTVTSAQKNPTAFYLCASSMTGNGYTFGSGTRLTVV.

This clone was detected only a few times. The rearrangement links TRBV6-5 to TRBJ1-6; D not certain. Between the trimmed V and J ends, which lost 3 bases and 0 bases, there was a span of 9 bases. Germline values: CDR1 MNHEY, CDR2 SVGAGI. This CDR3 is 16 amino acids long. The CDR3 region is CASSYLGGSYNSPLHF. The CDR3 nucleotides are TGTGCCAGCAGTTATCTCGGTGGCTCCTATAATTCACCCCTCCACTTT.

The chain couples TRBV18 to TRBJ2-4; TRBD1 aligns across 7 bases. CDR3 size: 15 residues. V was clipped by 3 bases and J by 3 bases; unmatched bases: 5. Looked up from germline, CDR1 is KGHSH and CDR2 is LQKENI. The CDR3, as DNA: TGTGCCAGCTCACCCACAGGGGTGGGCAAAAACATTCAGTACTTC. This codes for CASSPTGVGKNIQYF.

Worth noting for this clone: Other DNA sequences of this sample code for an identical CDR3. The chain uses TRBV12-3 or TRBV12-4 and TRBJ1-1; TRBD1 matches at 7 bases. V lost 5 bases, J lost 4 bases, and 4 bases stayed unmatched. The CDR3 contains 13 residues. The chain's CDR3 is CASSRQGVTEAFF. CDR3 nucleotide sequence: TGTGCCAGCAGTAGACAGGGAGTCACTGAAGCTTTCTTT.

This chain uses TRBV11-3 with TRBJ1-3, with a weak D call TRBD1 (5 bases). This CDR3 spans 20 amino acids. Germline CDR1 and CDR2: SGHNT and YENEEA. Deletions cut 4 bases from V and 0 bases from J, with 25 bases between. The CDR3 DNA is TGTGCCAGCAGCTACCCCCGGGGGGGAATCAATACCCTCTCTGGAAACACCATATATTTT. Translating gives CASSYPRGGINTLSGNTIYF.

The J gene is TRBJ2-7, the V gene TRBV10-2; D gene unclear. Trimming removed 3 bases at V and 3 bases at J, with 12 bases between. The germline CDR1 and CDR2 sequences are WSHSY and SAAADI. This CDR3 is built from 14 residues. As DNA, the CDR3 is TGCGCCAGCAGTGACCAAAACCGGGTCTACGAGCAGTACTTC. Translated, it gives CASSDQNRVYEQYF.